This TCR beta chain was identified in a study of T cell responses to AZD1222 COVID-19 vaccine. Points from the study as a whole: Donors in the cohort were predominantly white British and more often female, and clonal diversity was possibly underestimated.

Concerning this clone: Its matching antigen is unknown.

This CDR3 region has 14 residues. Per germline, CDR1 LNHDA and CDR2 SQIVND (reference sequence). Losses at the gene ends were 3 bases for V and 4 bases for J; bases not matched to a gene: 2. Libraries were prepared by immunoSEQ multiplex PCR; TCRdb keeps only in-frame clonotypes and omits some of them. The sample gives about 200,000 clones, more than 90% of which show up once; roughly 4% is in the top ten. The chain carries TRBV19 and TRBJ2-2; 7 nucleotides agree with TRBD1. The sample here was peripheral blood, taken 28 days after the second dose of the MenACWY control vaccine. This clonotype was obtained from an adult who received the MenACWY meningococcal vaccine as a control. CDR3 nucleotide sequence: TGTGCCAGTAGTATTACAGGGGTCACCGGGGAGCTGTTTTTT. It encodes CASSITGVTGELFF.